Sequencing of this TCR beta chain was carried out in a study of blood T cell repertoires in COVID-19. Overall study context: From the United States, Italy and Spain came samples of acute and convalescent COVID-19. From T cells, B-cell-depleted T cells, or PBMCs came the material, which was cDNA or gDNA.

V gave up 4 bases and J gave up 2 bases; unmatched junction bases: 3. Germline lookup yields CDR1 SGHRS and CDR2 YFSETQ. The CDR3 covers 15 residues. Original methodology: Estimates of nucleated cell counts were drawn from the amplification of reference gene primers. Assay used: immunoSEQ multiplex PCR; TCRdb lists only in-frame clones, some missing. That table is the source of V, J and clone size, and D and trimming were worked out from the DNA. The table lists a few hundred thousand clones, 70% to 90% of them singletons. Concerning this clone: Distinct nucleotide sequences in the sample also encode this CDR3.

The sequenced sample consisted of peripheral blood. V is TRBV5-1 and J is TRBJ2-1, with TRBD1 matching 10 bases. The sequence came from a woman aged 45 to 65 who had recovered from COVID-19. The CDR3 nucleotides read TGCGCCAGCAGCCCCGGACAGGGGGCCTACAATGAGCAGTTCTTC. Protein sequence: CASSPGQGAYNEQFF.